This TCR beta chain was found in a study of blood T cell repertoires in COVID-19. At the level of the study: Both acute and convalescent COVID-19 samples were obtained from the United States, Italy and Spain.

The CDR3 runs to 14 residues. The V gene's germline CDR1 is SNHLY and CDR2 FYNNEI. Trimming at V came to 6 bases and at J to 6 bases, leaving 6 bases not matched to a gene. Original processing notes: It was from reference gene primer amplification that nucleated cell counts were estimated. The protocol was immunoSEQ multiplex PCR, while the TCRdb copy is restricted to in-frame clones and leaves out a portion. V and J calls and clone size come straight from that table; D and trimming were deduced from the DNA. The sample lists approximately 220,000 clones, around four fifths seen once, with about 2.5% in the top ten.

The source is a woman aged 40 to 50 with active or convalescent COVID-19. This chain uses TRBV2 with TRBJ2-3, with 10 bases identical to TRBD2. The specimen sequenced was peripheral blood. The CDR3 sequence is CASSGLAAMDTQYF. The CDR3 coding sequence is TGTGCCAGCAGCGGACTAGCGGCTATGGATACGCAGTATTTT.